This T cell receptor (beta chain) was retrieved from a study of blood T cell repertoires in COVID-19. As for the study in general: Collection of acute and convalescent COVID-19 samples took place in the United States, Italy and Spain. PBMCs, B-cell-depleted T cells, or T cells were the source of the cDNA or gDNA that made up the material.

The length of the CDR3 is 14 residues. Per the germline V gene, CDR1 is SGHRS and CDR2 is YFSETQ. Deletions cut 1 base from V and 4 bases from J, with 11 bases between. Per the study methods: From reference gene primer amplification, estimates of nucleated cell counts were derived. Using immunoSEQ multiplex PCR, the repertoire was profiled, and TCRdb retains in-frame clones only, with some absent. From that table come the V and J calls and clone size; the DNA was used to work out D and trimming. Of about 250,000 clones in the sample, about four fifths were seen once. The chain couples TRBV5-1 to TRBJ1-1; D gene ambiguous. The sequencing sample was made of peripheral blood. This receptor was identified in a man aged 40-55 years with active or convalescent COVID-19. The CDR3 nucleotides read TGCGCCAGCAGCTTGAATCCGGGAGGCACTGAAGCTTTCTTT. Its translation is CASSLNPGGTEAFF.